This TCR beta chain stems from a study of Ad26.COV2.S vaccination and SARS-CoV-2 variants. Germline values: CDR1 ENHRY, CDR2 SYGVKD. The V end was cut by 0 bases, the J end by 4 bases, with 10 bases between. The CDR3 runs 15 residues. In this sample, this clone turned up a few times. The assay was immunoSEQ multiplex PCR, and TCRdb's table has in-frame clones only and misses some. The table has fewer than 800,000 clones, 80% to 90% seen once. Treatment indicated: around 19 received Ad26.COV2.S at low or high dose, single or two shots; 5 received placebo; per-sample allocation not given. Repertoires come from day 63 after the first vaccine or placebo injection.

The sample was peripheral blood, taken in a trial of Ad26.COV2.S vaccine versus placebo. The J gene is TRBJ1-3, the V gene TRBV10-3; D might be TRBD1 (6 bases). This TCR was sampled from a person between 18 and 60 years old who received the Ad26.COV2.S COVID-19 vaccine or a placebo. The CDR3 is CAISESGGSGNTIYF. In DNA, the CDR3 is TGTGCCATCAGTGAGTCAGGGGGGAGCGGAAACACCATATATTTT.